A single TCR beta chain is shown here with its context. The entry originates in a study of blood T cell repertoires in COVID-19. Repertoires were generated with immunoSEQ multiplex PCR, while TCRdb's copy carries only in-frame clones and drops some. The sample lists around 260,000 clones, approximately 85% occurring once. Material: PBMCs or T cells enriched from blood (not recorded which). This TCR came from a woman in her twenties or thirties who had recovered from COVID-19.

The DNA of the CDR3 is TGTGCCATCAGTCCGGGGGGCGGAAGGGGAGATACGCAGTATTTT. As protein: CAISPGGGRGDTQYF. The V and J genes are TRBV10-3 and TRBJ2-3; TRBD2 is a possible D gene (7 bases). V was shortened by 5 bases and J by 5 bases, with 17 bases between the two germline ends. The CDR3 is 15 amino acids. Per germline, CDR1 ENHRY and CDR2 SYGVKD.